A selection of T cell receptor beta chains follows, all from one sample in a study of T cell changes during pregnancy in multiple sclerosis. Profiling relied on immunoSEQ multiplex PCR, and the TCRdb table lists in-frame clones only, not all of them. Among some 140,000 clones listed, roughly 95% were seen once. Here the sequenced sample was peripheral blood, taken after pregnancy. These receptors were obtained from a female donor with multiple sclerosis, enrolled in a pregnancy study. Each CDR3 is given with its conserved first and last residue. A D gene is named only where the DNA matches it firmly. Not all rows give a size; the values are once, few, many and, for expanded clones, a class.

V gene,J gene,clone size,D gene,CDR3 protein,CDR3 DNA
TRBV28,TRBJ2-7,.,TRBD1,CASSSAGTGTTYEQYF,TGTGCCAGCAGTTCCGCCGGGACAGGGACCACCTACGAGCAGTACTTC
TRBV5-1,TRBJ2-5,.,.,CASSYGGFQETQYF,TGCGCCAGCAGCTACGGAGGGTTCCAAGAGACCCAGTACTTC
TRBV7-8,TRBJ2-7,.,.,CASSLEGGSASALFEQYF,TGTGCCAGCAGCTTAGAGGGAGGTTCGGCTAGCGCCTTGTTCGAGCAGTACTTC
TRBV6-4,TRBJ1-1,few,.,CASSVRENTEAFF,TGTGCCAGCAGTGTCCGGGAGAACACTGAAGCTTTCTTT
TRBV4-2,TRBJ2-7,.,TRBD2,CASSPSGRLGEQYF,TGTGCCAGCAGCCCTAGCGGGAGGCTGGGGGAGCAGTACTTC
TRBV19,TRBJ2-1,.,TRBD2,CASSPGGLAGLMVEQFF,TGTGCCAGTAGTCCGGGAGGACTAGCGGGACTTATGGTTGAGCAGTTCTTC
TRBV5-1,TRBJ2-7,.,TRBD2,CASSLVTSGHYEQYF,TGCGCCAGCAGCTTGGTGACTAGCGGCCACTACGAGCAGTACTTC
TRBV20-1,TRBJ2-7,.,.,CSARQVNEQYF,TGCAGTGCAAGACAGGTAAACGAGCAGTACTTC
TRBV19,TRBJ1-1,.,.,CASSIGTGSNTEAFF,TGTGCCAGTAGTATAGGAACAGGGAGTAACACTGAAGCTTTCTTT
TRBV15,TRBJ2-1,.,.,CATSRGWEKYPYNEQFF,TGTGCCACCAGCAGAGGATGGGAGAAATACCCTTACAATGAGCAGTTCTTC
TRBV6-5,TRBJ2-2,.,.,CATRGTGELFF,TGTGCCACTCGGGGTACCGGGGAGCTGTTTTTT
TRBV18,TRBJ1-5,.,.,CASSPSQGYQPQHF,TGTGCCAGCTCACCCTCACAGGGTTACCAGCCCCAGCATTTT
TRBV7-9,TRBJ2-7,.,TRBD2,CASSDSSGGGSSYEQYF,TGTGCCAGCAGCGACTCTAGCGGGGGGGGCAGCTCCTACGAGCAGTACTTC
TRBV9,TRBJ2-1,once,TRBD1,CASSVPGQAPGDNEQFF,TGTGCCAGCAGCGTCCCGGGACAGGCCCCGGGGGACAATGAGCAGTTCTTC
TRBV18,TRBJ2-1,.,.,CASSRLAGNEQFF,TGTGCCAGCTCACGGCTAGCAGGCAATGAGCAGTTCTTC
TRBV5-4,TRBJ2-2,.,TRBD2,CASSLGLAGGPGTGELFF,TGTGCCAGCAGCTTGGGACTAGCGGGAGGGCCGGGCACCGGGGAGCTGTTTTTT
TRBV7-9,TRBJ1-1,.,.,CASSLGQNTEAFF,TGTGCCAGCAGCTTAGGGCAGAACACTGAAGCTTTCTTT
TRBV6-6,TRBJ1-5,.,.,CASTLTGNSNQPQHF,TGTGCCAGCACCCTAACAGGAAATAGCAATCAGCCCCAGCATTTT
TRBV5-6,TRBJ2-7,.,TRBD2,CASSPESGGPYEQYF,TGTGCCAGCAGCCCCGAGAGCGGGGGTCCCTACGAGCAGTACTTC
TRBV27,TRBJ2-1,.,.,CASSLSPSSEQFF,TGTGCCAGCAGTTTATCACCTAGCTCTGAGCAGTTCTTC
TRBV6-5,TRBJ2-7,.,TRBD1,CASRDRGRIQYF,TGTGCCAGCCGGGACAGGGGCCGAATACAGTACTTC
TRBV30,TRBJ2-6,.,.,CAWTWGAGRHVLTF,TGTGCCTGGACCTGGGGAGCAGGCCGACACGTCCTGACTTTC
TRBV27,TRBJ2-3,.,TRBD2,CASSLNRAGADTQYF,TGTGCCAGCAGTTTGAATCGAGCGGGAGCTGATACGCAGTATTTT
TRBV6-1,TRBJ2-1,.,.,CASSSLNEQFF,TGTGCCAGCAGTTCTTTGAATGAGCAGTTCTTC
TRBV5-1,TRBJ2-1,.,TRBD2,CASSPGLAGLYNEQFF,TGCGCCAGCAGCCCAGGACTAGCGGGGCTCTACAATGAGCAGTTCTTC
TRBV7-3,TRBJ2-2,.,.,CASSLQGPTGELFF,TGTGCCAGCAGCTTACAGGGGCCCACCGGGGAGCTGTTTTTT
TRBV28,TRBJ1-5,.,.,CASNTPGLPKSNNQPQHF,TGTGCCAGCAATACCCCGGGACTCCCCAAGAGCAACAATCAGCCCCAGCATTTT
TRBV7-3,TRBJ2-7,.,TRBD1,CASRPAFRTGANEQYF,TGTGCCAGCAGGCCAGCATTCAGGACAGGGGCAAACGAGCAGTACTTC
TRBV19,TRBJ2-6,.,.,CASSTGLPGSGANVLTF,TGTGCCAGTAGTACGGGACTCCCGGGCTCTGGGGCCAACGTCCTGACTTTC
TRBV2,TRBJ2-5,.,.,CASSVSPRGTQYF,TGTGCCAGCAGTGTATCCCCCCGGGGGACCCAGTACTTC
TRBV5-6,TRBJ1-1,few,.,CASREQALREAFF,TGTGCCAGCAGGGAACAGGCCCTAAGGGAAGCTTTCTTT
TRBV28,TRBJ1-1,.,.,CASSLPGRPEAFF,TGTGCCAGCAGTTTACCAGGGAGGCCTGAAGCTTTCTTT
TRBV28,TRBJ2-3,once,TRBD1,CASSPPGTGEKDTQYF,TGTGCCAGCAGTCCCCCCGGGACAGGGGAAAAAGATACGCAGTATTTT
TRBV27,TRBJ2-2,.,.,CASRHTGTNTGELFF,TGTGCCAGCAGGCACACAGGGACGAACACCGGGGAGCTGTTTTTT
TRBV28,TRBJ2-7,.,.,CASSLYPPVEQYF,TGTGCCAGCAGTTTATATCCTCCGGTCGAGCAGTACTTC
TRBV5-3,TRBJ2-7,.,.,CARSYPGRARYEQYF,TGTGCCAGAAGCTATCCCGGCAGGGCCAGATACGAGCAGTACTTC